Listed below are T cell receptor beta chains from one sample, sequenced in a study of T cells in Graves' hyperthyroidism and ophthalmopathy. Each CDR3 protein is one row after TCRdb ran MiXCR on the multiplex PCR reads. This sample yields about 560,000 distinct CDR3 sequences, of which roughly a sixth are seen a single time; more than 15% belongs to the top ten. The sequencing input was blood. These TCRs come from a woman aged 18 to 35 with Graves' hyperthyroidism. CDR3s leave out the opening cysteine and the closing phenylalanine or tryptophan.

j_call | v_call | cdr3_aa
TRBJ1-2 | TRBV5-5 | ASRLIANYGYT
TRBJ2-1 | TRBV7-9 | ASSMMKGRDREYNEQF
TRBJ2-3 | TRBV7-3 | ASSRRGGGRTDTQY
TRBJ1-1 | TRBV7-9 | ASSLGLLNTEAF
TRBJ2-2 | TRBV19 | ASSIPRTGVPGELF
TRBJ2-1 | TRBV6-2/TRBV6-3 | ACRLAGDYNEQF
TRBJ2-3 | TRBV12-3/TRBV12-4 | ASRTTDTQY
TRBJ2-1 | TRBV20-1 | SARNRAGYNEQF
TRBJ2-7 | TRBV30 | AWEEAGGPSYEQY
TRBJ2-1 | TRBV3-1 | ASSQPTTSGKYNEQF
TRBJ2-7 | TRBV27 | ASSPGGPLEQY
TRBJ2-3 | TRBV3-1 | ASSPRLAADTQY
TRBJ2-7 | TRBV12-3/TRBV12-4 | ASSTGGGEQY
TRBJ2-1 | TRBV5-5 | ASHPDGRYEQF
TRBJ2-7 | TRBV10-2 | ASSGQRLAASYEQY
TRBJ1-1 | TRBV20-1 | SARETGGWNTEAF
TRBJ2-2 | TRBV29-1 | SVDRGGEKGANTGELF
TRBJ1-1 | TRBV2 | ASSSLTGLMNTEAF
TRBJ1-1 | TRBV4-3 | ASSQVGENTEAF
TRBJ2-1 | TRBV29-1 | SVEGKGSGRVNEQF
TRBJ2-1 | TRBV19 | ASSLVNGEQF
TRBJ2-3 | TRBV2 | ASSRLAGGADTQY
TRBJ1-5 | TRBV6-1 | ASRVDDGGNQPQH
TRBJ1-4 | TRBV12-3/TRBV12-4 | ASSLILNEKLF
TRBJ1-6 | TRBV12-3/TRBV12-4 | ANSRQGASYSPLH
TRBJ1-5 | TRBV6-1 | ASRTGGLGNQPRH
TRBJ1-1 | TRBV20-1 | SARDEGRVTEAF
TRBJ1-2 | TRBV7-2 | ASSLQLVDYT
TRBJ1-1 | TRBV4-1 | ASRQQGETEAF
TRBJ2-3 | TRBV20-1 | SARDEDRSTDTQY
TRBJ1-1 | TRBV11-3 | ASSFPTGPNAEAF
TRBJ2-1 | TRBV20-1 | SARGKAGGIYNEQF
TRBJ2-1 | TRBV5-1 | ASFSGGAYNEQF
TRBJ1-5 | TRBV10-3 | AISESGGSQPQH
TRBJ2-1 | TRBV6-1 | ASTSGHNEQF
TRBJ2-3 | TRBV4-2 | ASSQDPVGGSTDTQY
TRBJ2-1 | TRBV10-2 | ASSEIPNEQF
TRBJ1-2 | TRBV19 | ASSPRVTGYKNYGYT
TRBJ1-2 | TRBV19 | ASSAFPDWRGGYT
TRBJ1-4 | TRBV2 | AIRTAEKLF
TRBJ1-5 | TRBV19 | ASSPPGGGGGNQPQH
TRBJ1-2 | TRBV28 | ASSGPDITNYGYT
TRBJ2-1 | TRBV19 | ASSIAQNNEQF
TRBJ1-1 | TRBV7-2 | ASSPPTPATEAF
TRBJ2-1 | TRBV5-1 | ASSVDRGRSNEQF
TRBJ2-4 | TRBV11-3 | ASSTGGGAKNIQY
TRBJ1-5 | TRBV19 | ASSNSGGSGNQPQH
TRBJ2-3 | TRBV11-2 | ASSLGAKRVDTQY
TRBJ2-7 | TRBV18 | ASSRDASSYEQY
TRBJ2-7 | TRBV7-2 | ASSSEQDLYEQY